This is a list of T cell receptor beta chains from one sample in a study of shared clonotypes between healthy human individuals. Profiling relied on immunoSEQ multiplex PCR, and the TCRdb table lists in-frame clones only, not all of them. The table includes about 1.5 million clones, 96% detected once. The sequenced sample was naive CD4+ T cells sorted from blood. All receptors derive from a young man in good health. CDR3s include the opening cysteine and the closing phenylalanine or tryptophan. A D gene is named only where the DNA matches it firmly. A row's size may be missing; if present it is once, few, many or a size class.

TRBJ2-7 | TRBV25-1 | NA | TRBD2 | CASSEQLAENYEQYF
TRBJ2-2 | TRBV5-1 | NA | NA | CASSHGGAETGELFF
TRBJ1-1 | TRBV27 | NA | TRBD1 | CASSSWDSMNTEAFF
TRBJ2-3 | TRBV5-1 | once | TRBD2 | CASSHGTSATSTDTQYF
TRBJ2-2 | TRBV27 | NA | NA | CASKSREFTGELFF
TRBJ2-7 | TRBV5-1 | NA | NA | CASSLGPGVHEQYF
TRBJ1-3 | TRBV18 | NA | NA | CASSPLERTYSGNTIYF
TRBJ2-7 | TRBV6-5 | NA | TRBD2 | CASSLAGEGYEQYF
TRBJ2-7 | TRBV20-1 | NA | NA | CSAETTYEQYF
TRBJ1-3 | TRBV5-1 | NA | TRBD1 | CASSLVPGGPSSGNTIYF